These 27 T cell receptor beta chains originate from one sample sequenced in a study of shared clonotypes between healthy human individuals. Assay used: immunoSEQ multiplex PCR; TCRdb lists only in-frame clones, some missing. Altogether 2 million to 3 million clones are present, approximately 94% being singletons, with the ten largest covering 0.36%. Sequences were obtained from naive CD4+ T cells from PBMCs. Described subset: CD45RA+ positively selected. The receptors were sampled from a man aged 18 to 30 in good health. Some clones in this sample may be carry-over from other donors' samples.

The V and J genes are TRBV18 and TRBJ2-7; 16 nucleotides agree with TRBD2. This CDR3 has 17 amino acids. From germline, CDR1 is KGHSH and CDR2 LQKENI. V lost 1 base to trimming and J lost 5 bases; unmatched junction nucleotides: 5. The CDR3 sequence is CASSPLGTSGRGNEQYF. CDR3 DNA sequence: TGTGCCAGCTCACCACTCGGGACTAGCGGGAGGGGCAACGAGCAGTACTTC.

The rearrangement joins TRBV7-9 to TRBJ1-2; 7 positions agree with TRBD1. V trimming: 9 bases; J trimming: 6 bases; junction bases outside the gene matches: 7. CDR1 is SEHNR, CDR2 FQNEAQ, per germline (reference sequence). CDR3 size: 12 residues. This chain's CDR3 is CASNGQGDGYTF. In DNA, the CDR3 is TGTGCCAGTAATGGTCAGGGGGATGGCTACACCTTC.

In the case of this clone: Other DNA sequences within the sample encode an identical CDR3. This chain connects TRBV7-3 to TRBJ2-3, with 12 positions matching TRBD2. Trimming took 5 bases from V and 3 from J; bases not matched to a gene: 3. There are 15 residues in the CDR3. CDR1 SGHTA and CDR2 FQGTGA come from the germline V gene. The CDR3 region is CASSRGLAGTDTQYF. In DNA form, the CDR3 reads TGTGCCAGCAGCCGAGGACTAGCGGGGACAGATACGCAGTATTTT.

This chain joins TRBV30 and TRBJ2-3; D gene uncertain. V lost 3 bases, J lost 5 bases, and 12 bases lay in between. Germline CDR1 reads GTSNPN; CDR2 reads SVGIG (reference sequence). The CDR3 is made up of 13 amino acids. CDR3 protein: CAWRQWAEDTQYF. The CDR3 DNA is TGTGCCTGGAGACAGTGGGCCGAAGATACGCAGTATTTT.

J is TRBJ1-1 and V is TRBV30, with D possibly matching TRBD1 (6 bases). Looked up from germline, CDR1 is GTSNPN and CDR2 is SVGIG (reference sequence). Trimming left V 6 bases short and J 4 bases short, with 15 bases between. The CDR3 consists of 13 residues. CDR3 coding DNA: TGTGCCTGTCACCGGGGGCTAGGCACTGAAGCTTTCTTT. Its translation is CACHRGLGTEAFF.

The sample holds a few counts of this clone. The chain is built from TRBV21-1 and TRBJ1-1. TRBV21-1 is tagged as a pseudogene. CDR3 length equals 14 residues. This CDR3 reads CASSARRANTEAFF. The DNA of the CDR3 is TGTGCCAGCAGCGCCCGGAGGGCGAACACTGAAGCTTTCTTT.

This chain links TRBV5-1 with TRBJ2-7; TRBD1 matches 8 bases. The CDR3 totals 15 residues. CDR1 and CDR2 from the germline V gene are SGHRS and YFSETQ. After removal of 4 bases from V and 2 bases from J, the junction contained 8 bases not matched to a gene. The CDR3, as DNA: TGCGCCAGCAGCATCGGACAGGGAAACCCCTACGAGCAGTACTTC. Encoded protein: CASSIGQGNPYEQYF.

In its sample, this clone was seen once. CDR3 in DNA: TGTGCCACCAGCAGAGATATGGCGGGATCAGAGACCCAGTACTTC. This sequence encodes CATSRDMAGSETQYF. The chain joins TRBV15 to TRBJ2-5, with D tentatively TRBD2 (6 bases). Trimming removed 0 bases from V and 4 bases from J, with 12 bases in between. From germline, CDR1 is LNHNV and CDR2 YYDKDF (reference sequence). There are 15 residues in the CDR3.

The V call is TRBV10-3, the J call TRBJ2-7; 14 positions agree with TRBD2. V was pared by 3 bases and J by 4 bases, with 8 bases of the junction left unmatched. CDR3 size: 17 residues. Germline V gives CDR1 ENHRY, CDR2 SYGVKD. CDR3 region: CAISDPLGLAGEYEQYF. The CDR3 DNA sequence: TGTGCCATCAGTGACCCCCTGGGACTAGCGGGGGAATACGAGCAGTACTTC.

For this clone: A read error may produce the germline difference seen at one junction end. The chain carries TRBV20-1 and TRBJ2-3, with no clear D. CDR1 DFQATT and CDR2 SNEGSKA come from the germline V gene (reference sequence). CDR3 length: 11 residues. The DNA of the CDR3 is TGCAGGGCTACTAGCACAGATACGCAGTATTTT. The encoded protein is CRATSTDTQYF.

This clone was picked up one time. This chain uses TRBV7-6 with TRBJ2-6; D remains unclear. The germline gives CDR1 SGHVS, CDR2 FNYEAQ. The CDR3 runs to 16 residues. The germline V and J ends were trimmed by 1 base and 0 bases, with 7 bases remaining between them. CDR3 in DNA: TGTGCCAGCAGCTTAGGACGGCACTCTGGGGCCAACGTCCTGACTTTC. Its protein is CASSLGRHSGANVLTF.

The CDR3 DNA reads as TGCGCCAGCAGCTTGGGATTTCCGGTCGGGGGACTTTACTCCTACAATGAGCAGTTCTTC. Its translation: CASSLGFPVGGLYSYNEQFF. The genes are TRBV5-1 and TRBJ2-1, with a possible D match to TRBD2 (6 bases). The CDR3 consists of 20 residues. Germline V gene sequence: CDR1 SGHRS, CDR2 YFSETQ. Trimming shortened V by 0 bases and J by 0 bases, and 22 bases separated the two germline ends. The variable domain in full, with the rest retrieved from reference TRBV5-1 and TRBJ2-1, is KAGVTQTPRYLIKTRGQQVTLSCSPISGHRSVSWYQQTPGQGLQFLFEYFSETQRNKGNFPGRFSGRQFSNSRSEMNVSTLELGDSALYLCASSLGFPVGGLYSYNEQFFGPGTRLTVL.

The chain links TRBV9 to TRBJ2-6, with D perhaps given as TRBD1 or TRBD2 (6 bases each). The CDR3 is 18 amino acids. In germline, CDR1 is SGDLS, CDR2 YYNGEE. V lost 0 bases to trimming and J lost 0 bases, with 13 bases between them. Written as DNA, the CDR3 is TGTGCCAGCAGCGTAGGAGGGGGGCCCGTCTCTGGGGCCAACGTCCTGACTTTC. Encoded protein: CASSVGGGPVSGANVLTF.

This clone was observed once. The CDR3, as DNA: TGTGCCAGCAGAGGACAGGGTGAAGGCGGGGAGCTGTTTTTT. Protein sequence: CASRGQGEGGELFF. The gene calls are TRBV2 and TRBJ2-2, with 8 bases identical to TRBD1. The V and J ends lost 6 bases and 7 bases, in that order; junction bases with no gene match: 7. CDR3 length: 14 residues. Germline CDR1 reads SNHLY; CDR2 reads FYNNEI.

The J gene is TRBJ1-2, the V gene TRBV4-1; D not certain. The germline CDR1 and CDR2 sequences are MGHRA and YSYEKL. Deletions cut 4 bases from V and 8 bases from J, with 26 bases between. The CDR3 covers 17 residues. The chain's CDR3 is CASSRALPRALREGYTF. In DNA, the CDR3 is TGCGCCAGCAGCCGAGCCCTTCCTAGGGCCCTAAGGGAAGGCTACACCTTC.

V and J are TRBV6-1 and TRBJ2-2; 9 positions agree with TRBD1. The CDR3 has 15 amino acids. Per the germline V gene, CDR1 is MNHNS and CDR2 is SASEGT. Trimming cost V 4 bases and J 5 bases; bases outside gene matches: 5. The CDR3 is CASSAGTGKTGELFF. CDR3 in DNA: TGTGCCAGCAGTGCCGGGACAGGGAAAACCGGGGAGCTGTTTTTT.

CDR3 coding DNA: TGCGCCAGCAGCTTGGGAGGGGCGGCCGGGGAGCTGTTTTTT. Translation: CASSLGGAAGELFF. The chain carries TRBV5-1 and TRBJ2-2; TRBD1 or TRBD2 may be the D gene (5 bases each). The V gene lost 0 bases and the J gene lost 6 bases, with 9 bases spanning the gap. The CDR3 consists of 14 residues. Germline loops: CDR1 SGHRS, CDR2 YFSETQ.

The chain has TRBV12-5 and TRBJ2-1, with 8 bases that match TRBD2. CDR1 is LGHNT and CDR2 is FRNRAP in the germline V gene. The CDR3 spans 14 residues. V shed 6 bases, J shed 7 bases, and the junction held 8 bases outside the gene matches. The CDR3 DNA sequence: TGTGCTAGTGGCCGGGAGGGGTACCTGAATGAGCAGTTCTTC. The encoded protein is CASGREGYLNEQFF.

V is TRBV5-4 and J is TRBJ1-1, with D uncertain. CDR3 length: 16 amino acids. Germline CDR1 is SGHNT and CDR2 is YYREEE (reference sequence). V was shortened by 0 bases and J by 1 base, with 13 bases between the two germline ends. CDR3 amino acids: CASSLAQAGPNTEAFF. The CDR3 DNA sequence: TGTGCCAGCAGCTTGGCCCAAGCAGGACCGAACACTGAAGCTTTCTTT.

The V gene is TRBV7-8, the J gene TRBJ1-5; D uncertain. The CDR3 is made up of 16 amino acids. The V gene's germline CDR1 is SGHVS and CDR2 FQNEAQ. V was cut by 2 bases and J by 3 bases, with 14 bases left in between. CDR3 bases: TGTGCCAGCAGCTTAACCCTCACCTTGGTCAATCAGCCCCAGCATTTT. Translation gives CASSLTLTLVNQPQHF.

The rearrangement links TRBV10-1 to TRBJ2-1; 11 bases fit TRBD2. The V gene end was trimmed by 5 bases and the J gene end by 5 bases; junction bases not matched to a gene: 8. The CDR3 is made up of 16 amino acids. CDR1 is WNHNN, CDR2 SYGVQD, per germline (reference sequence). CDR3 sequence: CASSRSRGLADNEQFF. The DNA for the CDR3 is TGCGCCAGCAGTCGATCTCGGGGACTAGCGGACAATGAGCAGTTCTTC.

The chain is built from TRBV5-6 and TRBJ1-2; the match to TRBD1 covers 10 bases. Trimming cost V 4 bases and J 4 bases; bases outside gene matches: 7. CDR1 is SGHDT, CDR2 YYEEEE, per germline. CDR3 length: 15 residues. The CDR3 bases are TGTGCCAGCAGCGGCCGACAGGGGGCCGCCTATGGCTACACCTTC. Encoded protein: CASSGRQGAAYGYTF.

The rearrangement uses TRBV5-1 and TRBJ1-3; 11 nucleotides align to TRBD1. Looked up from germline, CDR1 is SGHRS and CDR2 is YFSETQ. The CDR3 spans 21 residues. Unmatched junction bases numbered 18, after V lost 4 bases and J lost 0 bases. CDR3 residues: CASSNHPGTGGPNPSGNTIYF. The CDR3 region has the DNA TGCGCCAGCAGCAACCACCCAGGGACAGGGGGACCCAACCCCTCTGGAAACACCATATATTTT. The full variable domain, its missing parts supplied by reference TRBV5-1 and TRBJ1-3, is KAGVTQTPRYLIKTRGQQVTLSCSPISGHRSVSWYQQTPGQGLQFLFEYFSETQRNKGNFPGRFSGRQFSNSRSEMNVSTLELGDSALYLCASSNHPGTGGPNPSGNTIYFGEGSWLTVV.

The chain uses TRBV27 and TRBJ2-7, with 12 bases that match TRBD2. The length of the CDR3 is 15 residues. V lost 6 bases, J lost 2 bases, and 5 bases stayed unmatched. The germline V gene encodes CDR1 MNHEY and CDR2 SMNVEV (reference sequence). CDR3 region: CASSERTSGTYEQYF. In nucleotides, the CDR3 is TGTGCCAGCAGCGAACGGACTAGCGGGACCTACGAGCAGTACTTC.

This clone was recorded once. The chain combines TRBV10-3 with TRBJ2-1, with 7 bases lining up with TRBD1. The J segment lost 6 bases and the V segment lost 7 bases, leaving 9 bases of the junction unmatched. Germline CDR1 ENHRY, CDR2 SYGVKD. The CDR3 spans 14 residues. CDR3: CAINTRDSRNEQFF. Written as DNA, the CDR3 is TGTGCCATCAATACCCGGGACAGTCGCAATGAGCAGTTCTTC.

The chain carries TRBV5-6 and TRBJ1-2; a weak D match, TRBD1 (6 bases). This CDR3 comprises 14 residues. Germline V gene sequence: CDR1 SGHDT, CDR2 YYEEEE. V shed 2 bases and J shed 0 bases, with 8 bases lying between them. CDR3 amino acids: CASSFQGPNYGYTF. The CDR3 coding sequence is TGTGCCAGCAGCTTCCAGGGGCCTAACTATGGCTACACCTTC.

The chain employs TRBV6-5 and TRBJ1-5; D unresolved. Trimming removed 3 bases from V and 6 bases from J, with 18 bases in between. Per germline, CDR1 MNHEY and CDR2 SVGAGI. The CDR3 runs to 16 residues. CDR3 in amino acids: CASSYGGGGLGQPQHF. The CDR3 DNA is TGTGCCAGCAGTTATGGAGGTGGAGGGCTTGGTCAGCCCCAGCATTTT.